These 12 T cell receptor beta chains came from one sample sequenced in a study of blood T cell repertoires in COVID-19. Only in-frame clones appear in the TCRdb table, and some are missing; sequencing was by immunoSEQ multiplex PCR. The profile shows 320,000 or so clones, roughly 87% of them singletons. The sequencing sample was made of PBMCs or T cells enriched from blood (not recorded which). These receptors were obtained from a woman in her 30s who had recovered from COVID-19.

V usage is TRBV15 and J usage is TRBJ1-4, with 7 positions matching TRBD1. Germline CDR1 and CDR2: LNHNV and YYDKDF (reference sequence). The CDR3 has 16 residues. Trimming cost V 3 bases and J 5 bases; bases outside gene matches: 9. In DNA form, the CDR3 reads TGTGCCACCAGCAGTGTCAAGGGACAGAGAAATGAAAAACTGTTTTTT. It encodes CATSSVKGQRNEKLFF.

J is TRBJ1-2 and V is TRBV12-3 or TRBV12-4; TRBD1 is a possible D gene (5 bases). The V end lost 6 bases, the J end lost 3 bases, and 11 bases lay between the germline ends. The CDR3 length is 13 residues. In nucleotides, the CDR3 is TGTGCCAGCAGCACCAGGGAGGACTATGGCTACACCTTC. Translating gives CASSTREDYGYTF.

The chain carries TRBV28 and TRBJ1-4, with D maybe TRBD1 (6 bases). The V end was cut by 3 bases, the J end by 5 bases, with 10 bases between. Per the germline V gene, CDR1 is MDHEN and CDR2 is SYDVKM. The length of the CDR3 is 14 residues. Here the CDR3 DNA reads TGTGCCAGCAGTTTCTTCGACAGGAATGAAAAACTGTTTTTT. Residues: CASSFFDRNEKLFF.

The J gene is TRBJ1-4, the V gene TRBV6-5; D gene ambiguous. Germline V gene data show CDR1 as MNHEY and CDR2 as SVGAGI. This CDR3 is built from 14 residues. V lost 2 bases to trimming and J lost 5 bases, with 9 bases between them. This chain's CDR3 is CASSYREGNEKLFF. Here the CDR3 DNA reads TGTGCCAGCAGTTACCGGGAGGGCAATGAAAAACTGTTTTTT.

J is TRBJ2-1 and V is TRBV5-4, with D tentatively TRBD2 (6 bases). Germline CDR1 reads SGHNT; CDR2 reads YYREEE (reference sequence). V lost 1 base and J 4 bases, leaving 12 bases between the germline ends. The CDR3 spans 15 residues. CDR3 coding DNA: TGTGCCAGCAGCTTGACGGCTGGAGGGTACAATGAGCAGTTCTTC. Translated: CASSLTAGGYNEQFF.

This chain connects TRBV18 to TRBJ2-1; tentatively, D is TRBD2 (6 bases). The CDR3 length is 15 residues. Trimming cost V 3 bases and J 3 bases, with 12 bases left between them. CDR1 and CDR2 from the germline V gene are KGHSH and LQKENI. This CDR3 is CASSPRDGSYNEQFF. The CDR3 DNA reads as TGTGCCAGCTCACCGCGGGACGGGAGCTACAATGAGCAGTTCTTC. The complete variable domain, with remaining parts taken from reference TRBV18 and TRBJ2-1, reads NAGVMQNPRHLVRRRGQEARLRCSPMKGHSHVYWYRQLPEEGLKFMVYLQKENIIDESGMPKERFSAEFPKEGPSILRIQQVVRGDSAAYFCASSPRDGSYNEQFFGPGTRLTVL.

The chain combines TRBV27 with TRBJ2-7; TRBD2 matches at 15 bases. The CDR3 spans 15 residues. Per germline, CDR1 MNHEY and CDR2 SMNVEV (reference sequence). V lost 5 bases, J lost 4 bases, and 3 bases stayed unmatched. The CDR3 spells CASSPGTSGGYEQYF. DNA for the CDR3: TGTGCCAGCAGTCCCGGGACTAGCGGGGGGTACGAGCAGTACTTC.

This chain links TRBV25-1 with TRBJ2-7; D is undetermined. Germline assignment: CDR1 MGHDK and CDR2 SYGVNS. Trimming cost V 6 bases and J 0 bases, with 12 bases left between them. The CDR3 has 14 residues. CDR3 amino acids: CASSPTRSSYEQYF. Here the CDR3 DNA reads TGTGCCAGCAGCCCGACCCGGAGCTCCTACGAGCAGTACTTC.

The rearrangement links TRBV27 to TRBJ2-7; D perhaps matches TRBD1 (5 bases). The CDR3 consists of 14 residues. Germline lookup yields CDR1 MNHEY and CDR2 SMNVEV (reference sequence). Trimming removed 2 bases at V and 4 bases at J, with 12 bases between. DNA of the CDR3: TGTGCCAGCAGTTTAAGGCAGGGTAGGTACGAGCAGTACTTC. It encodes CASSLRQGRYEQYF.

This clone was seen a single time. Here the CDR3 reads CASSLVETSWETQYF. The CDR3 DNA reads as TGTGCCAGCAGCTTAGTTGAGACTAGCTGGGAGACCCAGTACTTC. The genes are TRBV11-2 and TRBJ2-5; 7 bases agree with TRBD2. CDR1 SGHAT and CDR2 FQNNGV come from the germline V gene. This CDR3 is built from 15 residues. With V trimmed by 1 base and J by 5 bases, 7 bases remained unmatched.

The V and J genes are TRBV7-2 and TRBJ2-7; TRBD2 matches 8 bases. Germline CDR1 reads SGHTA; CDR2 reads FQGNSA. The J segment lost 3 bases and the V segment lost 4 bases, leaving 8 bases of the junction unmatched. The CDR3 loop spans 15 amino acids. As DNA, the CDR3 is TGTGCCAGCAGCTCGCCGGGACTAGGAGGCTACGAGCAGTACTTC. Protein: CASSSPGLGGYEQYF.

The chain combines TRBV7-9 with TRBJ1-3, with 7 bases matching TRBD1. The CDR3 sequence is 18 residues long. The germline V gene has CDR1 SEHNR and CDR2 FQNEAQ (reference sequence). V trimming: 2 bases; J trimming: 1 base; junction bases outside the gene matches: 11. CDR3 sequence reads: CASSLPPGTAQSGNTIYF. Written as DNA, the CDR3 is TGTGCCAGCAGCTTACCCCCCGGGACAGCTCAATCTGGAAACACCATATATTTT.